This TCR beta chain was captured by sequencing in a study of blood T cell repertoires in COVID-19. Study-level background: Both acute and convalescent COVID-19 samples were obtained from the United States, Italy and Spain. Nucleic acid was either cDNA or gDNA, and it came from T cells, B-cell-depleted T cells, or PBMCs.

Per the germline V gene, CDR1 is LNHDA and CDR2 is SQIVND (reference sequence). This CDR3 is built from 16 residues. Trimming removed 4 bases from V and 1 base from J; junction bases left unmatched: 8. In the authors' methods: Reference gene primer amplification in the assay estimated nucleated cell counts. Using immunoSEQ multiplex PCR, the repertoire was profiled, and TCRdb retains in-frame clones only, with some absent. V, J and clone size derive from that table, while D and trimming were established from the DNA sequence. The table has roughly 80,000 clones, about 87% seen once. The chain is built from TRBV19 and TRBJ2-3; TRBD2 matches 7 bases. What was sequenced was peripheral blood. This TCR was recovered from a human donor in a cohort sampled during active COVID-19. In nucleotides, the CDR3 is TGTGCCAGTAGTACCCTGGTTCTAGCGGGCACAGATACGCAGTATTTT. It encodes CASSTLVLAGTDTQYF.